This T cell receptor beta chain is from a study of T cells after yellow fever vaccination. The germline V gene encodes CDR1 MNHNS and CDR2 SASEGT. There are 13 residues in the CDR3. V gave up 6 bases and J gave up 1 base, with 9 bases separating them. This clonotype was seen only a few times. TCRdb reanalysed the 5' RACE reads using MiXCR and keeps one entry per CDR3 protein. The table shows some 560,000 distinct CDR3 sequences, with about a fifth occurring only once. This TCR came from a man aged 25 to 40 who received the YFV17D yellow fever vaccine. Sequencing was performed on PBMCs, taken 15 days after the yellow fever booster vaccination. The chain combines TRBV6-1 with TRBJ2-5; D remains unclear. This CDR3 reads CASRLNRQETQYF. The DNA of the CDR3 is TGTGCCAGCAGACTGAACCGCCAAGAGACCCAGTACTTC.